One sample yielded the 31 T cell receptor beta chains listed below, sequenced in a study of T cell responses to AZD1222 COVID-19 vaccine. Only in-frame clones appear in the TCRdb table, and some are missing; sequencing was by immunoSEQ multiplex PCR. The sample carries about 180,000 clones, 85% to 90% recorded once. The specimen was peripheral blood, collected on day 0 of AZD1222 vaccination. Receptors originate from an adult in good health.

This clone was observed once. The chain carries TRBV5-4 and TRBJ2-6; tentatively, D is TRBD1 (6 bases). V was shortened by 0 bases and J by 7 bases, with 14 bases between the two germline ends. The CDR3 extends over 16 amino acids. Germline V lookup: CDR1 SGHNT, CDR2 YYREEE (reference sequence). CDR3 in amino acids: CASSLVQGVLANVLTF. The CDR3 bases are TGTGCCAGCAGCTTGGTACAGGGTGTTTTAGCCAACGTCCTGACTTTC.

V is TRBV11-1 and J is TRBJ1-1, with D unclear. V lost 1 base and J lost 0, with 6 bases in between. The germline V gene encodes CDR1 SGHAT and CDR2 FQDESV (reference sequence). The CDR3 runs to 14 residues. In DNA, the CDR3 is TGTGCCAGCAGCTTAGGCAGAATGAACACTGAAGCTTTCTTT. Translated: CASSLGRMNTEAFF.

The V call is TRBV2, the J call TRBJ2-3, with D hard to call. V gave up 3 bases and J gave up 2 bases, with 9 bases separating them. The CDR3 is 14 amino acids. Germline V gene lookup returns CDR1 SNHLY and CDR2 FYNNEI. In DNA form, the CDR3 reads TGTGCCAGCAGTGACAGAAGCTACACAGATACGCAGTATTTT. This codes for CASSDRSYTDTQYF.

The chain couples TRBV7-2 to TRBJ1-2; D unclear. The length of the CDR3 is 15 residues. Per the germline V gene, CDR1 is SGHTA and CDR2 is FQGNSA. Trimming took 5 bases from V and 3 from J, leaving 16 bases between them. In nucleotides, the CDR3 is TGTGCCAGCAGCCGGAACAGTGAATTGTACTATGGCTACACCTTC. Translation: CASSRNSELYYGYTF.

The chain joins TRBV2 to TRBJ2-5, with D possibly being TRBD1 (5 bases). V lost 5 bases, J lost 5 bases, and 15 bases lay in between. The CDR3 has 14 residues. Looked up from germline, CDR1 is SNHLY and CDR2 is FYNNEI. The CDR3 DNA reads TGTGCCAGCAGTAGACAGCTCCTTGGGGAGACCCAGTACTTC. This sequence encodes CASSRQLLGETQYF.

The chain employs TRBV28 and TRBJ2-7; TRBD1 matches at 8 bases. The CDR3 consists of 15 residues. Germline lookup yields CDR1 MDHEN and CDR2 SYDVKM. Unmatched junction bases numbered 13, after V lost 5 bases and J lost 7 bases. The CDR3 bases are TGTGCCAGCAGTCCATTCAGGGGGCAAGAAGAGGAGCAGTACTTC. This codes for CASSPFRGQEEEQYF. Supplemented by reference TRBV28 and TRBJ2-7, the full variable domain reads DVKVTQSSRYLVKRTGEKVFLECVQDMDHENMFWYRQDPGLGLRLIYFSYDVKMKEKGDIPEGYSVSREKKERFSLILESASTNQTSMYLCASSPFRGQEEEQYFGPGTRLTVT.

The chain employs TRBV7-2 and TRBJ1-2; tentatively, D is TRBD1 (5 bases). This CDR3 has 15 residues. From germline, CDR1 is SGHTA and CDR2 FQGNSA. Trimming removed 4 bases from V and 4 bases from J, with 16 bases in between. CDR3 region: CASSSRRGTGYGYTF. CDR3 nucleotide sequence: TGTGCCAGCAGCTCCAGGAGGGGAACGGGCTATGGCTACACCTTC.

The chain links TRBV6-5 to TRBJ2-1; TRBD2 agrees at 10 bases. Germline lookup yields CDR1 MNHEY and CDR2 SVGAGI. The CDR3 covers 15 residues. The V gene end was trimmed by 5 bases and the J gene end by 5 bases; junction bases not matched to a gene: 6. CDR3 sequence: CASSIRLAGNNEQFF. Written as DNA, the CDR3 is TGTGCCAGCAGTATACGACTAGCGGGTAACAATGAGCAGTTCTTC.

The chain carries TRBV18 and TRBJ2-7, with TRBD1 matching over 7 bases. The germline CDR1 and CDR2 sequences are KGHSH and LQKENI. Germline trimming cut 3 bases from V and 0 bases from J; bases unmatched to any gene: 2. The CDR3 is 14 residues long. CDR3 DNA sequence: TGTGCCAGCTCACCCGGGACAGCCTCCTACGAGCAGTACTTC. The encoded protein is CASSPGTASYEQYF.

This chain uses TRBV28 with TRBJ1-2, with unresolved D. V lost 5 bases to trimming and J lost 4 bases, with 17 bases between them. Germline values: CDR1 MDHEN, CDR2 SYDVKM. The CDR3 sequence is 15 residues long. The CDR3 bases are TGTGCCAGCAGTACTCCGGGAGGCCCAATCTATGGCTACACCTTC. It encodes CASSTPGGPIYGYTF.

The V and J genes are TRBV3-1 (or the pseudogene TRBV3-2) and TRBJ2-1; 14 bases are shared with TRBD2. The V gene end was trimmed by 4 bases and the J gene end by 0 bases; junction bases not matched to a gene: 14. Per the germline V gene, CDR1 is LGHDT and CDR2 is YNNKEL (reference sequence). There are 21 residues in the CDR3. The DNA for the CDR3 is TGTGCCAGCAGCCCCAGTATGCCCGTAGGACTAGCGGGGGGCTCCTACAATGAGCAGTTCTTC. Residues: CASSPSMPVGLAGGSYNEQFF.

This clone occurred once. This chain links TRBV7-2 with TRBJ2-2, with 15 positions matching TRBD2. The CDR3 is 19 amino acids. Germline loops: CDR1 SGHTA, CDR2 FQGNSA. V gave up 4 bases and J gave up 1 base; unmatched junction bases: 7. CDR3 DNA sequence: TGTGCCAGCAGCTCCGGGACTAGCGGGAGGATATGGAACACCGGGGAGCTGTTTTTT. Amino acids: CASSSGTSGRIWNTGELFF.

The chain recombines TRBV7-9 with TRBJ2-5, with D maybe TRBD1 (6 bases). The CDR3 spans 13 residues. Germline CDR1 reads SEHNR; CDR2 reads FQNEAQ (reference sequence). V lost 3 bases and J 4 bases, leaving 9 bases between the germline ends. The CDR3 loop is CASSFSRGETQYF. CDR3 DNA sequence: TGTGCCAGCAGCTTCTCCAGGGGAGAGACCCAGTACTTC.

The rearrangement joins TRBV30 to TRBJ1-5; unclear D gene. V dropped 0 bases and J dropped 7 bases, with 10 bases sitting between them. Germline CDR1 and CDR2: GTSNPN and SVGIG (reference sequence). CDR3 size: 13 residues. CDR3 sequence: CAWSVEGVQPQHF. CDR3 bases: TGTGCCTGGAGTGTAGAGGGAGTACAGCCCCAGCATTTT.

The CDR3 here is CASSVGPGSTNEKLFF. CDR3 bases: TGTGCCAGCAGCGTAGGTCCGGGGTCAACTAATGAAAAACTGTTTTTT. This chain links TRBV9 with TRBJ1-4; D unclear. The V and J ends lost 0 bases and 0 bases respectively, with 9 bases between them. Germline CDR1 and CDR2: SGDLS and YYNGEE. The CDR3 has 16 amino acids. The full variable domain, completed using reference TRBV9 and TRBJ1-4, is DSGVTQTPKHLITATGQRVTLRCSPRSGDLSVYWYQQSLDQGLQFLIQYYNGEERAKGNILERFSAQQFPDLHSELNLSSLELGDSALYFCASSVGPGSTNEKLFFGSGTQLSVL.

This clone was observed a handful of times. This chain joins TRBV29-1 and TRBJ1-5, with 10 bases aligning to TRBD1. J lost 5 bases, V lost 7 bases, and 8 bases had no gene match. The CDR3 covers 14 residues. Looked up from germline, CDR1 is SQVTM and CDR2 is ANQGSEA. CDR3 DNA sequence: TGCAGCGCCTCGACAGGGGGCGCGTATCAGCCCCAGCATTTT. The encoded protein is CSASTGGAYQPQHF.

This clone was counted a single time. V gene TRBV28 combines with J gene TRBJ1-2; TRBD1 matches at 9 bases. CDR3 length: 15 amino acids. The junction had 7 bases not matched to a gene; V was cut back by 4 bases and J by 4 bases. CDR1 is MDHEN, CDR2 SYDVKM, per germline. The CDR3 nucleotides are TGTGCCAGCAGTTCTCATGGGACAGGGTCCTATGGCTACACCTTC. Translation gives CASSSHGTGSYGYTF.

This clone turned up a few times. The chain joins TRBV29-1 to TRBJ1-1; D call uncertain. The CDR3 has 12 residues. Trimming took 8 bases from V and 4 from J, leaving 14 bases between them. CDR1 and CDR2 (germline): SQVTM, ANQGSEA. CDR3 sequence reads: CSSGQTGTEAFF. The CDR3 DNA follows: TGCAGCTCTGGCCAGACCGGCACTGAAGCTTTCTTT.

The V gene is TRBV10-2, the J gene TRBJ1-2; D gene uncertain. This CDR3 is 13 amino acids long. Trimming stripped 0 bases from V and 5 bases from J, with 7 bases between. Germline V gives CDR1 WSHSY, CDR2 SAAADI. The CDR3 loop reads CASSESVWYGYTF. DNA for the CDR3: TGCGCCAGCAGTGAGTCCGTGTGGTATGGCTACACCTTC.

This clone was seen only once. The V gene is TRBV5-1, the J gene TRBJ1-2, with D unclear. Per the germline V gene, CDR1 is SGHRS and CDR2 is YFSETQ. The V end lost 0 bases, the J end lost 0 bases, and 9 bases lay between the germline ends. The CDR3 contains 15 residues. CDR3 bases: TGCGCCAGCAGCTTGGAGGCAGTCACTAACTATGGCTACACCTTC. This gives the protein CASSLEAVTNYGYTF.

The chain carries TRBV7-2 and TRBJ2-1; tentative D call: TRBD1 (5 bases). Trimming removed 0 bases at V and 7 bases at J, with 7 bases between. This CDR3 contains 13 residues. Germline V CDR1 and CDR2: SGHTA, FQGNSA. Here the CDR3 DNA reads TGTGCCAGCAGCTTAGCCCGACAGAATGAGCAGTTCTTC. Its translation: CASSLARQNEQFF.

This chain links TRBV2 with TRBJ2-4; D not resolved. The CDR3 consists of 11 residues. Germline values: CDR1 SNHLY, CDR2 FYNNEI. V was pared by 7 bases and J by 5 bases, with 6 bases between. CDR3 nucleotides: TGTGCCAGCACTATGGAAAACATTCAGTACTTC. This encodes CASTMENIQYF. The complete variable domain, with remaining parts taken from reference TRBV2 and TRBJ2-4, reads EPEVTQTPSHQVTQMGQEVILRCVPISNHLYFYWYRQILGQKVEFLVSFYNNEISEKSEIFDDQFSVERPDGSNFTLKIRSTKLEDSAMYFCASTMENIQYFGAGTRLSVL.

The rearrangement links TRBV5-1 to TRBJ1-1, with D perhaps TRBD1 (6 bases). V shed 0 bases and J shed 3 bases, with 15 bases lying between them. The length of the CDR3 is 16 residues. Germline lookup yields CDR1 SGHRS and CDR2 YFSETQ. For the CDR3, the DNA is TGCGCCAGCAGCTTGGCCCGGGGGGCGATGCACACTGAAGCTTTCTTT. Its translation is CASSLARGAMHTEAFF.

This chain links TRBV3-1 (or the pseudogene TRBV3-2) with TRBJ1-1; no clear D gene. CDR1 is LGHDT and CDR2 is YNNKEL in the germline V gene (reference sequence). V lost 0 bases to trimming and J lost 5 bases, with 19 bases between them. The CDR3 runs to 17 residues. CDR3 loop: CASSQDPGPAVGTEAFF. In DNA form, the CDR3 reads TGTGCCAGCAGCCAAGATCCCGGACCGGCCGTGGGGACTGAAGCTTTCTTT.

The chain has TRBV14 and TRBJ2-1, with 9 bases aligning to TRBD2. The CDR3 has 15 amino acids. CDR1 is SGHDN and CDR2 is FVKESK in the germline V gene. V gave up 1 base and J gave up 8 bases; unmatched junction bases: 6. In DNA, the CDR3 is TGTGCCAGCAGCCAAGCTCTAGCGGGAAAGGATGAGCAGTTCTTC. Its translation is CASSQALAGKDEQFF.

The chain has TRBV28 and TRBJ1-5, with no clear D. Per germline, CDR1 MDHEN and CDR2 SYDVKM. Trimming took 4 bases from V and 0 from J, leaving 10 bases between them. The CDR3 has 15 residues. CDR3 residues: CASSSYTASNQPQHF. Written as DNA, the CDR3 is TGTGCCAGCAGTTCCTACACGGCTAGCAATCAGCCCCAGCATTTT.

The V and J genes are TRBV28 and TRBJ2-6; TRBD1 might be the D (5 bases). The CDR3 contains 13 residues. V dropped 10 bases and J dropped 1 base, with 8 bases sitting between them. The germline CDR1 and CDR2 sequences are MDHEN and SYDVKM. CDR3 bases: TGTGCCATCCAGGGTTCTGGGGCCAACGTCCTGACTTTC. Amino acids: CAIQGSGANVLTF.

J is TRBJ2-3 and V is TRBV5-1, with a possible D match to TRBD1 (5 bases). This CDR3 comprises 16 residues. The germline V gene encodes CDR1 SGHRS and CDR2 YFSETQ. Trimming stripped 0 bases from V and 6 bases from J, with 17 bases between. The CDR3 reads CASSLALDIAFDTQYF. CDR3 bases: TGCGCCAGCAGCTTGGCCTTGGACATCGCTTTTGATACGCAGTATTTT.

This clone was seen just once. This rearrangement joins TRBV5-5 to TRBJ2-7; D is uncertain. The CDR3 extends over 14 amino acids. The V end lost 0 bases, the J end lost 5 bases, and 12 bases lay between the germline ends. The germline V gene has CDR1 SGHKS and CDR2 YYEKEE (reference sequence). CDR3 amino acids: CASSLAPRDHEQYV. The CDR3 DNA reads TGTGCCAGCAGCTTGGCTCCGCGTGACCACGAGCAGTACGTC.

This rearrangement joins TRBV10-3 to TRBJ2-2; TRBD1 aligns across 8 bases. CDR3 length: 17 amino acids. V gave up 8 bases and J gave up 0 bases; unmatched junction bases: 11. The germline gives CDR1 ENHRY, CDR2 SYGVKD. CDR3 coding DNA: TGTGCCATCTCGTCGACAGGGGCCTTTACGAACACCGGGGAGCTGTTTTTT. This gives the protein CAISSTGAFTNTGELFF.

The CDR3 bases are TGTGCCAGTAGTATACTACAGGGGCGAGGTAACTATGGCTACACCTTC. Amino acid sequence: CASSILQGRGNYGYTF. This chain joins TRBV19 and TRBJ1-2, with 7 bases that match TRBD1. CDR3 length: 16 amino acids. Germline lookup yields CDR1 LNHDA and CDR2 SQIVND (reference sequence). After removal of 2 bases from V and 1 base from J, the junction contained 7 bases not matched to a gene. Full variable domain (remainder filled in from reference TRBV19 and TRBJ1-2): DGGITQSPKYLFRKEGQNVTLSCEQNLNHDAMYWYRQDPGQGLRLIYYSQIVNDFQKGDIAEGYSVSREKKESFPLTVTSAQKNPTAFYLCASSILQGRGNYGYTFGSGTRLTVV.